The following is a T cell receptor beta chain sequence with its context. What it binds is unknown. The sample originates from a study of blood T cells in healthy people across ages. Whole-study findings and limits: Strong correlation linked observed beta diversity and percent naive T cells.

V was pared by 5 bases and J by 5 bases, with 16 bases of the junction left unmatched. The CDR3 consists of 17 residues. Germline CDR1 reads SGHVS; CDR2 reads FQNEAQ. A second PCR, run for roughly 7 to 12 cycles, used a sample-barcoded 5' primer plus a J-beta primer mix. Each CDR3 protein is one row after TCRdb ran MiXCR on the 5' RACE reads. The table has 1.5 million to 2 million distinct CDR3 sequences, 49% seen once; the top ten hold over 2%. V gene TRBV7-8 combines with J gene TRBJ2-3; the match to TRBD2 covers 7 bases. This TCR came from a woman in her 40s in good health. What was sequenced was blood. Here the CDR3 reads CASSPKLAGESVDTQYF. The CDR3 nucleotides are TGTGCCAGCAGCCCTAAGCTGGCGGGGGAATCCGTAGATACGCAGTATTTT.